This T cell receptor beta chain appears in the sequencing data of a study of T cell repertoires in cytomegalovirus infection. Study-level findings and limits: CMV-specific TCR beta clonotypes restricted by HLA-C were the ones dominating the ex vivo response.

In this sample, this clonotype turned up a few times. Its antigen is unknown. TCRdb redid the calling of the reads with MiXCR, one entry per CDR3 protein. This table has some 920,000 distinct CDR3 sequences, more than 25% appearing once. Germline V gene data show CDR1 as MNHEY and CDR2 as SMNVEV (reference sequence). Trimming pared 5 bases from V and 3 bases from J, leaving 11 bases between. CDR3 length: 13 residues. J is TRBJ2-7 and V is TRBV27; D is perhaps TRBD1 (6 bases). The starting material was cultured CD8+ T cells from PBMCs, obtained from culture after CMV antigen stimulation. This sequence was found in a human donor in good health (CMV status not recorded). Some clones in this sample may be carry-over from other donors' samples. CDR3 sequence: CASSHGTLYEQYF. Written as DNA, the CDR3 is TGTGCCAGCAGTCACGGGACACTCTACGAGCAGTACTTC.